The present entry profiles one T cell receptor (beta chain) with its context. Its cognate antigen is unknown. The data belong to a study of T cell responses to AZD1222 COVID-19 vaccine. Looking at the study overall: It was second doses at about 4 or about 12 weeks that were pooled. Study conclusions and caveats: Every sample of the repertoires postdated the peak T cell response. Vaccination with two AZD1222 doses was followed by a rise in Spike-specific TCR breadth and depth.

Repertoires were generated with immunoSEQ multiplex PCR, while TCRdb's copy carries only in-frame clones and drops some. Of 150,000 to 200,000 clones listed, 90% to 95% are singletons. The CDR3 runs 13 residues. With 3 bases removed from V and 15 bases from J, the gap between germline ends came to 15 bases. Germline V gene sequence: CDR1 SGHTA, CDR2 FQGNSA. This TCR was recovered from an adult in good health. Sample: peripheral blood, taken on day 0 of AZD1222 vaccination. The rearrangement uses TRBV7-2 and TRBJ1-6; the D gene is possibly TRBD1 (6 bases). CDR3 region: CASSFRRGSNLHF. The CDR3 nucleotides are TGTGCCAGCAGCTTTAGGAGGGGGTCTAACCTCCACTTT.